Below, 16 T cell receptor beta chains from the same sample are listed, as sequenced in a study of T cell clonality in common variable immunodeficiency. Study conclusions and caveats: Common variable immunodeficiency TCR beta sequences reportedly had fewer deletions and N-nucleotide insertions.

The antigens of these receptors remain unknown. Method: immunoSEQ multiplex PCR; TCRdb's copy keeps in-frame clones and lacks some. The sample presents about 42,000 clones, none singletons. Sequences were obtained from peripheral blood mononuclear cells. The receptor set was obtained from a human donor with common variable immunodeficiency.

At least ten counts were recorded for this clone. The read stops 3 residues short of the end of the CDR3; the missing end is completed from the germline J gene. The genes are TRBV7-2 and TRBJ2-1; TRBD1 matches at 7 bases. This CDR3 contains 14 residues. Germline-derived CDR1 and CDR2 are SGHTA and FQGNSA. With 5 bases clipped from V and 6 bases from J, the junction kept 7 bases outside the gene matches. CDR3 in amino acids: CASSIPGTVNEQFF. CDR3 DNA, as far as it was read: TGTGCCAGCAGCATCCCCGGGACAGTCAATGAG.

This clone occurred many times. Read coverage stops 3 residues before the CDR3 terminus; the germline J gene supplies the remainder. The chain links TRBV6-2 or TRBV6-3 to TRBJ2-1; 9 bases are a match to TRBD2. The germline CDR1 and CDR2 sequences are MNHEY and SVGEGT. V trimming: 4 bases; J trimming: 8 bases; junction bases outside the gene matches: 9. The CDR3 loop spans 15 amino acids. CDR3 sequence: CASSSGTSTFYEQFF. The sequenced part of the CDR3 DNA is TGTGCCAGCAGTTCCGGGACTAGCACTTTCTATGAG.

As to this clone: The read stops 3 residues short of the end of the CDR3; the missing end is completed from the germline J gene. The chain is built from TRBV5-1 and TRBJ1-1, with TRBD1 identical over 8 bases. V was clipped by 4 bases and J by 5 bases; unmatched bases: 13. In germline, CDR1 is SGHRS, CDR2 YFSETQ. CDR3 length: 16 residues. CDR3 protein: CASSLNPGQGGTEAFF. The part of the CDR3 DNA that was read is TGCGCCAGCAGCCTTAATCCCGGACAGGGTGGGACTGAA. Together with reference TRBV5-1 and TRBJ1-1, the CDR3 gives the full variable domain: KAGVTQTPRYLIKTRGQQVTLSCSPISGHRSVSWYQQTPGQGLQFLFEYFSETQRNKGNFPGRFSGRQFSNSRSEMNVSTLELGDSALYLCASSLNPGQGGTEAFFGQGTRLTVV.

To note about this clone: The observed sequence ends 3 residues before the CDR3 terminus, with the missing tail filled in from the germline J gene. The J gene is TRBJ2-5, the V gene TRBV20-1, with 13 bases matching TRBD2. Looked up from germline, CDR1 is DFQATT and CDR2 is SNEGSKA (reference sequence). This CDR3 spans 14 amino acids. Trimming took 5 bases from V and 3 from J; bases not matched to a gene: 3. The sequenced part of the CDR3 DNA is TGCAGTGCTCTGGGACTAGCGGGAAAAGAGACC. Translated: CSALGLAGKET. The full-length CDR3 reads as CSALGLAGKETQYF.

This clone was counted at least ten times. The read stops 3 residues short of the end of the CDR3; the missing end is completed from the germline J gene. The genes are TRBV19 and TRBJ1-5; D is uncertain. The CDR3 spans 14 residues. From germline, CDR1 is LNHDA and CDR2 SQIVND (reference sequence). V was pared by 2 bases and J by 2 bases, with 7 bases between. The CDR3 reads CASSIYQGNQPQHF. The sequenced part of the CDR3 DNA is TGTGCCAGTAGTATATACCAGGGCAATCAGCCC.

This clone has more than one count but fewer than ten. Read sequence stops 3 residues before the CDR3 end, and the germline J gene provides the missing end. The chain carries TRBV6-2 or TRBV6-3 and TRBJ2-3; D is unclear. The length of the CDR3 is 12 residues. Germline V gene lookup returns CDR1 MNHEY and CDR2 SVGEGT. V lost 7 bases and J 5 bases, leaving 10 bases between the germline ends. The CDR3 sequence: CASTQNIDTQYF. Partial CDR3 DNA: TGTGCCAGCACCCAGAACATAGATACG.

This clone came up many times. Sequencing ends 3 residues short of the CDR3 end; the germline J gene provides the rest. The chain employs TRBV4-2 and TRBJ2-1; 13 bases align to TRBD2. CDR1 LGHNA and CDR2 YNFKEQ come from the germline V gene. This CDR3 contains 20 residues. The J segment lost 0 bases and the V segment lost 4 bases, leaving 12 bases of the junction unmatched. This CDR3 reads CASSPRPGLAGTSSYNEQFF. The CDR3 DNA, read in part, is TGTGCCAGCAGCCCCCGCCCGGGACTAGCGGGAACCTCCTCCTACAATGAG.

The sample holds many counts of this clone. The CDR3 end lies 3 residues beyond the end of the read and is filled in from the germline J gene. V gene TRBV29-1 combines with J gene TRBJ2-7; possible D gene TRBD1, 5 bases. V lost 4 bases and J lost 4, with 17 bases in between. This CDR3 is built from 14 residues. The germline gives CDR1 SQVTM, CDR2 ANQGSEA. The sequenced part of the CDR3 DNA is TGCAGCGTTGTAGCCAACCAGGGTTTGTACGAG. It specifies CSVVANQGLYE. The entire CDR3 protein is CSVVANQGLYEQYF.

This clone appeared a few times. The CDR3 region is CASSLSARSYEQYF. The covered CDR3 bases are TGTGCCAGCAGCTTATCAGCGCGCTCCTACGAG. V and J are TRBV7-2 and TRBJ2-7; D is unresolved. The read comes to an end 3 residues before the CDR3 does, leaving the germline J gene to fill in the end. Deletions cut 2 bases from V and 0 bases from J, with 8 bases between. CDR3 length: 14 residues. Germline CDR1 is SGHTA and CDR2 is FQGNSA.

The sample holds many counts of this clone. From the germline J gene comes the end of the CDR3, since the read stops 3 residues before it. The chain combines TRBV18 with TRBJ2-1; perhaps TRBD1 as D (6 bases). Looked up from germline, CDR1 is KGHSH and CDR2 is LQKENI. Trimming shortened V by 3 bases and J by 5 bases, and 17 bases separated the two germline ends. The CDR3 contains 16 residues. The CDR3: CASSPLGAGPHNEQFF. The sequenced part of the CDR3 DNA is TGTGCCAGCTCACCTTTGGGGGCCGGTCCTCACAATGAG.

In its sample, this clone was seen a few times. The sequenced fragment ends 3 residues before the CDR3 boundary, so the rest is inferred from the germline J gene. The chain is built from TRBV7-2 and TRBJ1-4; no reliable D call. The V end lost 2 bases, the J end lost 8 bases, and 12 bases lay between the germline ends. Germline lookup yields CDR1 SGHTA and CDR2 FQGNSA. The CDR3 contains 14 residues. The CDR3 bases that were read are TGTGCCAGCAGCTTACCCTCCTCCCGGGAAAAA. As protein: CASSLPSSREK. The entire CDR3 protein reads CASSLPSSREKLFF. The full variable domain, with the rest looked up from reference TRBV7-2 and TRBJ1-4, is GAGVSQSPSNKVTEKGKDVELRCDPISGHTALYWYRQSLGQGLEFLIYFQGNSAPDKSGLPSDRFSAERTGGSVSTLTIQRTQQEDSAVYLCASSLPSSREKLFFGSGTQLSVL.

This clone was recorded many times. The CDR3 loop reads CATSRDGTGGRETQYF. Incomplete CDR3 DNA: TGTGCCACCAGCAGGGACGGGACAGGGGGCCGGGAGACC. The V gene is TRBV15, the J gene TRBJ2-5; 12 positions match TRBD1. The CDR3 extends 3 residues past the end of the read, so its final part is completed from the germline J gene. The V gene end was trimmed by 3 bases and the J gene end by 5 bases; junction bases not matched to a gene: 7. The CDR3 loop spans 16 amino acids. The germline V gene has CDR1 LNHNV and CDR2 YYDKDF (reference sequence).

This clone has a count of ten or more. The read stops 3 residues short of the end of the CDR3; the missing end is completed from the germline J gene. The V call is TRBV20-1, the J call TRBJ2-5, with D perhaps TRBD1 or TRBD2 (5 bases each). The CDR3 is 15 amino acids. Per germline, CDR1 DFQATT and CDR2 SNEGSKA (reference sequence). V lost 3 bases and J 4 bases, leaving 18 bases between the germline ends. The CDR3 reads CSASELEGPPETQYF. The CDR3 DNA, read in part, is TGCAGTGCTAGTGAACTTGAGGGGCCCCCAGAGACC.

The table lists this clone with many counts. The read is 3 residues too short to cover the CDR3 end, so that end is filled in from the germline J gene. The genes are TRBV20-1 and TRBJ2-2; the match to TRBD2 covers 11 bases. Trimming removed 3 bases from V and 0 bases from J; junction bases left unmatched: 3. Germline CDR1 and CDR2: DFQATT and SNEGSKA (reference sequence). The CDR3 runs to 16 residues. CDR3 DNA, as far as it was read: TGCAGTGCTAGGGCTAGCGGGAGGTCGAACACCGGGGAG. Translation: CSARASGRSNTGE. The whole CDR3 sequence is CSARASGRSNTGELFF.

In its sample, this clone was seen many times. The read finishes 3 residues shy of the CDR3 end, and the germline J gene is used to complete it. The rearrangement links TRBV20-1 to TRBJ1-2; D is possibly TRBD1 (5 bases). Germline values: CDR1 DFQATT, CDR2 SNEGSKA (reference sequence). This CDR3 has 13 residues. V was cut by 3 bases and J by 2 bases, with 10 bases left in between. The chain's CDR3 is CSASTGLNYGYTF. The sequenced CDR3 bases are TGCAGTGCTAGTACAGGATTAAACTATGGC.

Concerning this clone: The read ends 3 residues before the CDR3 terminus; that terminus is restored from the germline J gene. This sequence joins TRBV30 and TRBJ1-1; D gene unclear. CDR1 is GTSNPN and CDR2 is SVGIG in the germline V gene (reference sequence). This CDR3 has 13 amino acids. The V end lost 4 bases, the J end lost 1 base, and 10 bases lay between the germline ends. Here the CDR3 reads CAWTGSWNTEAFF. The covered CDR3 bases are TGTGCCTGGACGGGGAGTTGGAACACTGAA.